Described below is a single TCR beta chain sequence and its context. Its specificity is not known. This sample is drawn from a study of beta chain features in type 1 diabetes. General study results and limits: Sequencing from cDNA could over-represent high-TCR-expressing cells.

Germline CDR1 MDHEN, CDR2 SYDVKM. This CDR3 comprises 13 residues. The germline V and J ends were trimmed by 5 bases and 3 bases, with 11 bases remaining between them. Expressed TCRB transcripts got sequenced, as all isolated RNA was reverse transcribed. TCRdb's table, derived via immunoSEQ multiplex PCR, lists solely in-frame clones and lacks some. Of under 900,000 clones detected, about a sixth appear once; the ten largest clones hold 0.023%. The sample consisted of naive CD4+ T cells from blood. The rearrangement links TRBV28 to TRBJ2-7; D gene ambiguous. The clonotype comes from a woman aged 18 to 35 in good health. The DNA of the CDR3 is TGTGCCAGCAGTAAAGGGCTCGGCTACGAGCAGTACTTC. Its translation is CASSKGLGYEQYF.